The present T cell receptor beta chain was sequenced within a study of blood T cell repertoires in COVID-19. Study information: The cDNA or gDNA used as material had been derived from T cells, B-cell-depleted T cells, or PBMCs.

TCRdb's copy holds only in-frame clones and misses some; the assay was immunoSEQ multiplex PCR. The table records 74,000 or so clones, approximately 88% of them present only once. This CDR3 is built from 15 residues. The germline CDR1 and CDR2 sequences are MDHEN and SYDVKM. J gave up 7 bases and V 3 bases, and 7 bases lay outside the gene matches. The receptor's source is a human donor in a cohort sampled during active COVID-19. The rearrangement joins TRBV28 to TRBJ2-1, with TRBD2 matching over 9 bases. Sequenced material: peripheral blood. The CDR3 region is CASSFGGGGENEQFF. As DNA, the CDR3 is TGTGCCAGCAGTTTTGGTGGCGGGGGGGAAAATGAGCAGTTCTTC.